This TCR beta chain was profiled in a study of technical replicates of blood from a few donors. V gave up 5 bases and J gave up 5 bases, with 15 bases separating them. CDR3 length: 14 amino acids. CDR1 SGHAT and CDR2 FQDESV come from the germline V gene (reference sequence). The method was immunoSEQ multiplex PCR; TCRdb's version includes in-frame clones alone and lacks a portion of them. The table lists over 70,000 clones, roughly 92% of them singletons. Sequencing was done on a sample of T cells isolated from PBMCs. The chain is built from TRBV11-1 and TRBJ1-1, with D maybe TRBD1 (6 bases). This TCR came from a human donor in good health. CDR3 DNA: TGTGCCAGCAGCCTCAACAGGGATGGGACTGAAGCTTTCTTT. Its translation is CASSLNRDGTEAFF.